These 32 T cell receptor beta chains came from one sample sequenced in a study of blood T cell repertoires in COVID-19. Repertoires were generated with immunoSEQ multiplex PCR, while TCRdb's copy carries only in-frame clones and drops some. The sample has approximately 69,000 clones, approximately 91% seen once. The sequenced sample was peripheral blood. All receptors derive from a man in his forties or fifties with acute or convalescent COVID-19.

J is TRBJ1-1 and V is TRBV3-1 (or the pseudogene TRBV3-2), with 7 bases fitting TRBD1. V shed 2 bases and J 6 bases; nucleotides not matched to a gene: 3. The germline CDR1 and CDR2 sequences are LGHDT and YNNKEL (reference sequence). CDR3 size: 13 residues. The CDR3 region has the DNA TGTGCCAGCAGCCAATACCAGGGGGCTGAAGCTTTCTTT. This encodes CASSQYQGAEAFF.

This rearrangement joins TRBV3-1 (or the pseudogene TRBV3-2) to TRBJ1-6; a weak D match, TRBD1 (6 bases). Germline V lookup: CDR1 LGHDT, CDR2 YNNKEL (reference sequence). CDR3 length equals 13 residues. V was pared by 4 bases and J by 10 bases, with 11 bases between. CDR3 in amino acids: CASSPTGGSPLHF. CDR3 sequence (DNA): TGTGCCAGCAGCCCGACAGGCGGCTCACCCCTCCACTTT.

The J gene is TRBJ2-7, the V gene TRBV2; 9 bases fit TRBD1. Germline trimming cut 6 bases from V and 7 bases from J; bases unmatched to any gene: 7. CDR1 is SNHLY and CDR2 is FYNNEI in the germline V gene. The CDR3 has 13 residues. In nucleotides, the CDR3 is TGTGCCAGCAGCCGGGACAGGGTAGAAGAGCAGTACTTC. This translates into CASSRDRVEEQYF.

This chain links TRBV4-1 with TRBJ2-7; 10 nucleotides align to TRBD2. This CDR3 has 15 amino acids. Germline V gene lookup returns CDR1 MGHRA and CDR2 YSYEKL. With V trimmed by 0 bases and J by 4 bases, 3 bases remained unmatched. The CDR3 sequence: CASSQELAGRYEQYF. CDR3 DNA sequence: TGCGCCAGCAGCCAAGAACTAGCGGGGAGGTACGAGCAGTACTTC.

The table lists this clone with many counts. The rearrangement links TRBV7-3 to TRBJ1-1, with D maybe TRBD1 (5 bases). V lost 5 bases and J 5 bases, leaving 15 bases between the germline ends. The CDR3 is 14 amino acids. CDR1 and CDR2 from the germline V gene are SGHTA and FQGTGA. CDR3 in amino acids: CASSPMQGSTEAFF. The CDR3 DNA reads TGTGCCAGCAGCCCCATGCAGGGAAGTACTGAAGCTTTCTTT. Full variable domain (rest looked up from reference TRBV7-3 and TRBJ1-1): GAGVSQTPSNKVTEKGKYVELRCDPISGHTALYWYRQSLGQGPEFLIYFQGTGAADDSGLPNDRFFAVRPEGSVSTLKIQRTERGDSAVYLCASSPMQGSTEAFFGQGTRLTVV.

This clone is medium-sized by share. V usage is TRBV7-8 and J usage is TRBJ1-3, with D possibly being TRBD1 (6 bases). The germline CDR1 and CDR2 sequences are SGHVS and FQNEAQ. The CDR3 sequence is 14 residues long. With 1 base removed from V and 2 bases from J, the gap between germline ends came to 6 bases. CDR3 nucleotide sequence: TGTGCCAGCAGCTTAGGGACAGCTGGAAACACCATATATTTT. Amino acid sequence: CASSLGTAGNTIYF. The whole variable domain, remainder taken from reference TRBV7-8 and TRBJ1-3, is GAGVSQSPRYKVAKRGQDVALRCDPISGHVSLFWYQQALGQGPEFLTYFQNEAQLDKSGLPSDRFFAERPEGSVSTLKIQRTQQEDSAVYLCASSLGTAGNTIYFGEGSWLTVV.

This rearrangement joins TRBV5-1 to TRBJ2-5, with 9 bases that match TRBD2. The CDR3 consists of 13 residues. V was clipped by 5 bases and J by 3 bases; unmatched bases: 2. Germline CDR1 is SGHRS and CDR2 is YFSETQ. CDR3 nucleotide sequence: TGCGCCAGCAGGGCTAGCGGGGAAGAGACCCAGTACTTC. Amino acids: CASRASGEETQYF.

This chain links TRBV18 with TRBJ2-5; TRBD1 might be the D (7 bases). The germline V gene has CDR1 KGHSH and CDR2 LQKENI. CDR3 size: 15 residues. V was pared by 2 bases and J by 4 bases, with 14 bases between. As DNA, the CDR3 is TGTGCCAGCTCACCAGAAGGCCAGGGGGGAGAGACCCAGTACTTC. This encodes CASSPEGQGGETQYF. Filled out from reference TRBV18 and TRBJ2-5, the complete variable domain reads NAGVMQNPRHLVRRRGQEARLRCSPMKGHSHVYWYRQLPEEGLKFMVYLQKENIIDESGMPKERFSAEFPKEGPSILRIQQVVRGDSAAYFCASSPEGQGGETQYFGPGTRLLVL.

The CDR3 DNA reads as TGTGCCAGCAGCCTCCTGACAGGGACAGATACGCAGTATTTT. This encodes CASSLLTGTDTQYF. The V and J genes are TRBV27 and TRBJ2-3; 7 bases agree with TRBD1. CDR3 length equals 14 residues. Looked up from germline, CDR1 is MNHEY and CDR2 is SMNVEV (reference sequence). Trimming took 6 bases from V and 3 from J; bases not matched to a gene: 6.

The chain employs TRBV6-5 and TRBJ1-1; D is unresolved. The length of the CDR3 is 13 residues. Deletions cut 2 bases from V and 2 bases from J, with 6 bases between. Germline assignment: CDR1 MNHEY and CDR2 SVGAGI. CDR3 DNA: TGTGCCAGCAGTTACCGCACAAACACTGAAGCTTTCTTT. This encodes CASSYRTNTEAFF.

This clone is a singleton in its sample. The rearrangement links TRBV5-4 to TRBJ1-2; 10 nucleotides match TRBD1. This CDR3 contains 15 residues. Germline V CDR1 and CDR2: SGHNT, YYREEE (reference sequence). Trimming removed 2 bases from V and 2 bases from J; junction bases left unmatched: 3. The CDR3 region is CASSFPGQGNYGYTF. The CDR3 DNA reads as TGTGCCAGCAGCTTTCCGGGACAGGGGAACTATGGCTACACCTTC.

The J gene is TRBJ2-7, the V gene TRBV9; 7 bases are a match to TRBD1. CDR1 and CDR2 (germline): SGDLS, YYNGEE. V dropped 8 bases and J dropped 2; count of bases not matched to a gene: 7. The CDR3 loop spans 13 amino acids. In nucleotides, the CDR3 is TGTGCCAGTTCGACAGGGCACCCCTACGAGCAGTACTTC. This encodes CASSTGHPYEQYF.

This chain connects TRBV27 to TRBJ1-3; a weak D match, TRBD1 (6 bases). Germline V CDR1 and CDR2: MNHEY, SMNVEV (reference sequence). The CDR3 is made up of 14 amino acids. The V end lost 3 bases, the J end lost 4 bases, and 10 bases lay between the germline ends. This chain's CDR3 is CASSFRGHGNTIYF. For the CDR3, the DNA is TGTGCCAGCAGTTTCAGGGGCCACGGAAACACCATATATTTT.

The CDR3 reads CASSKPGTFGNTIYF. The DNA for the CDR3 is TGTGCCAGCAGCAAGCCCGGGACATTCGGAAACACCATATATTTT. V and J are TRBV21-1 and TRBJ1-3; the table's D call of TRBD1 was not tested on the DNA. TRBV21-1 is termed a pseudogene. The CDR3 contains 15 residues.

This chain's CDR3 is CASSLAGGGGTDTQYF. CDR3 nucleotide sequence: TGTGCCAGCAGCTTAGCTGGCGGGGGGGGTACAGATACGCAGTATTTT. This chain uses TRBV7-6 with TRBJ2-3, with 9 nucleotides matching TRBD2. The germline V gene encodes CDR1 SGHVS and CDR2 FNYEAQ. The CDR3 loop spans 16 amino acids. Unmatched junction bases numbered 4, after V lost 0 bases and J lost 3 bases. Combining the CDR3 with reference TRBV7-6 and TRBJ2-3 gives the whole variable domain GAGVSQSPRYKVTKRGQDVALRCDPISGHVSLYWYRQALGQGPEFLTYFNYEAQQDKSGLPNDRFSAERPEGSISTLTIQRTEQRDSAMYRCASSLAGGGGTDTQYFGPGTRLTVL.

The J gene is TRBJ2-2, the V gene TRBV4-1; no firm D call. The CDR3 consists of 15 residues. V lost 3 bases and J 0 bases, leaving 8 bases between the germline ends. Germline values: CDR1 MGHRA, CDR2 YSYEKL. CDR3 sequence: CASSHRIPNTGELFF. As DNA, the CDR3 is TGCGCCAGCAGCCACAGGATTCCGAACACCGGGGAGCTGTTTTTT.

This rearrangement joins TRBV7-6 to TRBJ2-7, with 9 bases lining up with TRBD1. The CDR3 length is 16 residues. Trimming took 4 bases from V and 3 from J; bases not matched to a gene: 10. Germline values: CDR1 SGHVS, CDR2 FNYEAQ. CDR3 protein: CASSSGQGSPYYEQYF. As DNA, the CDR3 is TGTGCCAGCAGCTCCGGACAGGGGTCCCCTTACTACGAGCAGTACTTC.

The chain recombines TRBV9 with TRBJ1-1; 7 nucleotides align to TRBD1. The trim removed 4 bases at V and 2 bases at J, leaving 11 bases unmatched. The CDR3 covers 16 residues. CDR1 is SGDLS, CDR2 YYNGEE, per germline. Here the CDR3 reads CASSPRAGGYNTEAFF. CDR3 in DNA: TGTGCCAGCAGCCCCAGGGCAGGGGGTTACAACACTGAAGCTTTCTTT.

CDR3 nucleotide sequence: TGTGCCACCAGTGATTTGTCACAGGGTAACCAGCCCCAGCATTTT. It encodes CATSDLSQGNQPQHF. The chain uses TRBV24-1 and TRBJ1-5, with D maybe TRBD1 (6 bases). The germline V gene encodes CDR1 KGHDR and CDR2 SFDVKD. The ends were cut back, 0 bases at V and 7 bases at J, with 12 bases in the middle. CDR3 length: 15 residues.

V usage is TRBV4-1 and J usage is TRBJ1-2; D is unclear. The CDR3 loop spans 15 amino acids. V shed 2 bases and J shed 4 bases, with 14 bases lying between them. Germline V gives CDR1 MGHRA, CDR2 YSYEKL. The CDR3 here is CASSQRRSPGYGYTF. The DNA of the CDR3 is TGCGCCAGCAGCCAAAGACGGAGTCCTGGCTATGGCTACACCTTC.

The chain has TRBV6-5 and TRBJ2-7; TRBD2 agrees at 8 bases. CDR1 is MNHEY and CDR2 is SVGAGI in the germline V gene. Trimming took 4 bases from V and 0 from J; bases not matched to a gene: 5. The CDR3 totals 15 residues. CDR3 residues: CASSSSGGSSYEQYF. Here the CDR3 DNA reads TGTGCCAGCAGTTCGAGCGGGGGCAGCTCCTACGAGCAGTACTTC.

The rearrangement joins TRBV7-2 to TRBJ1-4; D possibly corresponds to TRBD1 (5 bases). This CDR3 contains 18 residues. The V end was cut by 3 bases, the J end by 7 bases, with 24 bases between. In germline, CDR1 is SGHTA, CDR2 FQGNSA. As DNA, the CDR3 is TGTGCCAGCAGCTTTAGGTCCAGAGGAGGGGCCGGTGGTGAAAAACTGTTTTTT. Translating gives CASSFRSRGGAGGEKLFF.

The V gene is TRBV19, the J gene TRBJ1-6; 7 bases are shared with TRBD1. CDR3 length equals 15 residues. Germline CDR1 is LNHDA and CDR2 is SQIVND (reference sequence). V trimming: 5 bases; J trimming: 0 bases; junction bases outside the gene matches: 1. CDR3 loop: CASSEGASYNSPLHF. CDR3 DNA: TGTGCCAGTAGTGAGGGGGCCTCCTATAATTCACCCCTCCACTTT.

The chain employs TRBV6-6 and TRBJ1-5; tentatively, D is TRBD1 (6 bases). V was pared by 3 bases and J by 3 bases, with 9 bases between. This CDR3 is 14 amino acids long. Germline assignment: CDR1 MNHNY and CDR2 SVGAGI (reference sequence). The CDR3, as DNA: TGTGCCAGCAGTTATAGACAGGCCAATCAGCCCCAGCATTTT. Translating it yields CASSYRQANQPQHF.

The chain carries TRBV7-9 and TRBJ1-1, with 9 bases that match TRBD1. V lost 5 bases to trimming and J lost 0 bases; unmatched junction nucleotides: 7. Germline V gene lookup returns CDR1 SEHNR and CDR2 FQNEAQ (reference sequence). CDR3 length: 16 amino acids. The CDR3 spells CASSPGQGQLNTEAFF. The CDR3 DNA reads TGTGCCAGCAGCCCAGGACAGGGGCAACTGAACACTGAAGCTTTCTTT.

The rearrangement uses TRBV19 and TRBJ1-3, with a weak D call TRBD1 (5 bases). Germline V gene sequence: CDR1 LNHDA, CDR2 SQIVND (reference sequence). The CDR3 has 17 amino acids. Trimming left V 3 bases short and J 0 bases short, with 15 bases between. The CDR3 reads CASSIVPGPVSGNTIYF. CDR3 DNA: TGTGCCAGTAGTATTGTTCCAGGGCCAGTCTCTGGAAACACCATATATTTT.

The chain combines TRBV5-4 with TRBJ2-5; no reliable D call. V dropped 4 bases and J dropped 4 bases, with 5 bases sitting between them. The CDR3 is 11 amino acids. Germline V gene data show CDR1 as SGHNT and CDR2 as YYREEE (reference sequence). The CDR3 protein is CASSPGETQYF. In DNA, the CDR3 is TGTGCCAGCAGCCCGGGAGAGACCCAGTACTTC.

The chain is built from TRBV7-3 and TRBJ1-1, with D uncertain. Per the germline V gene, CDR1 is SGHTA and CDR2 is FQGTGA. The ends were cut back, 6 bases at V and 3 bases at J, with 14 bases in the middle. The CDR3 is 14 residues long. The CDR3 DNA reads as TGTGCCAGCAGAACCCCCCCCGGGGACACTGAAGCTTTCTTT. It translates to CASRTPPGDTEAFF.

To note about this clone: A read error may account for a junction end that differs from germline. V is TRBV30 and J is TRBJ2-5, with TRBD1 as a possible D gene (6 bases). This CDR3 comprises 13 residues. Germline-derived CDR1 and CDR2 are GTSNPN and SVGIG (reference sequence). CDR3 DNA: TGTGCCTGGAGCCCGGGACACCAGGAGACCCAGTACTTC. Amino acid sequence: CAWSPGHQETQYF.

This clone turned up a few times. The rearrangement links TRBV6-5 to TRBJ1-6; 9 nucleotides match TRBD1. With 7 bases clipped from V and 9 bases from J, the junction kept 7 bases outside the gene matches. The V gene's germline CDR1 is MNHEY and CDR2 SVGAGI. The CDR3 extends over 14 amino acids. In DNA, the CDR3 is TGTGCCAGCAAACCGGGACAGGGACGTTCACCCCTCCACTTT. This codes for CASKPGQGRSPLHF.

CDR3 sequence (DNA): TGCGCCAGCAGCTTGGGAATGGCCAGGGGTTATGGCTACACCTTC. The encoded protein is CASSLGMARGYGYTF. The gene calls are TRBV5-1 and TRBJ1-2; maybe TRBD1 (6 bases). Germline assignment: CDR1 SGHRS and CDR2 YFSETQ. With 0 bases removed from V and 5 bases from J, the gap between germline ends came to 14 bases. This CDR3 contains 15 residues.

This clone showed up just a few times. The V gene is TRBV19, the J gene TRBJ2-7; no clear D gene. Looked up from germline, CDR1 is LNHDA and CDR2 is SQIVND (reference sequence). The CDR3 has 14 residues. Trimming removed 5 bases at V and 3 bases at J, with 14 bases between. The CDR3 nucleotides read TGTGCCAGTAGTCCCTCTGCGACAAGCTACGAGCAGTACTTC. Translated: CASSPSATSYEQYF.